The T cell receptor beta chain under discussion was sequenced for a study of blood T cell repertoires in COVID-19. Whole-study context: Italy, Spain and the United States were the sources of the convalescent and acute COVID-19 samples.

Authors' methods: Reference gene primer amplification in the assay estimated nucleated cell counts. The assay was immunoSEQ multiplex PCR, and TCRdb's table has in-frame clones only and misses some. V and J calls and clone size come straight from that table; D and trimming were deduced from the DNA. The table records around 170,000 clones, about four fifths of them present only once. The sample taken for sequencing was peripheral blood. This TCR was sampled from an older man with active or convalescent COVID-19.

CDR3 protein: CASSQADGGTDTQYF. As DNA, the CDR3 is TGTGCCAGCAGCCAAGCGGACGGGGGTACAGATACGCAGTATTTT. This chain connects TRBV4-2 to TRBJ2-3, with a tentative D call TRBD2 (6 bases). The V end lost 1 base, the J end lost 3 bases, and 11 bases lay between the germline ends. The CDR3 extends over 15 amino acids. The germline V gene encodes CDR1 LGHNA and CDR2 YNFKEQ.